The 27 T cell receptor beta chains reported below all come from one sample, sequenced in a study of blood T cell repertoires in COVID-19. The protocol was immunoSEQ multiplex PCR, while the TCRdb copy is restricted to in-frame clones and leaves out a portion. The table shows a few hundred thousand clones, with around 91% occurring only once. Sequencing was carried out using PBMCs or T cells enriched from blood (not recorded which). The receptors come from a man aged 30-40 years who had recovered from COVID-19.

This clone has a count of ten or more. The rearrangement links TRBV7-9 to TRBJ2-1; TRBD2 matches at 9 bases. The CDR3 totals 19 residues. The germline V gene has CDR1 SEHNR and CDR2 FQNEAQ (reference sequence). With V trimmed by 8 bases and J by 9 bases, 26 bases remained unmatched. The CDR3 loop reads CASPAAQVGVAGVTAEQFF. CDR3 nucleotides: TGTGCCAGCCCCGCGGCGCAGGTGGGTGTAGCGGGAGTCACCGCTGAGCAGTTCTTC.

This clone was detected once. The J gene is TRBJ1-5, the V gene TRBV18; 10 positions match TRBD1. The CDR3 totals 14 residues. After removal of 2 bases from V and 7 bases from J, the junction contained 2 bases not matched to a gene. Germline V CDR1 and CDR2: KGHSH, LQKENI. The CDR3 sequence: CASSPGQGGQPQHF. The DNA of the CDR3 is TGTGCCAGCTCACCAGGACAGGGGGGACAGCCCCAGCATTTT.

The chain combines TRBV9 with TRBJ2-1, with D perhaps matching TRBD2 (6 bases). Trimming removed 1 base at V and 0 bases at J, with 8 bases between. Germline lookup yields CDR1 SGDLS and CDR2 YYNGEE. The CDR3 runs 15 residues. The CDR3 nucleotides read TGTGCCAGCAGCGTACTAGCGAGCTCCTACAATGAGCAGTTCTTC. Amino acid sequence: CASSVLASSYNEQFF.

The rearrangement joins TRBV7-2 to TRBJ1-5, with 8 bases matching TRBD1. V lost 3 bases, J lost 7 bases, and 2 bases stayed unmatched. CDR1 is SGHTA and CDR2 is FQGNSA in the germline V gene. The CDR3 runs 13 residues. The CDR3 sequence is CASSFSGGQPQHF. In nucleotides, the CDR3 is TGTGCCAGCAGCTTTTCAGGGGGCCAGCCCCAGCATTTT.

This clone has a count of ten or more. The CDR3 nucleotides are TGTGCCAGCAGCCAAGACAGGGTCGATGAAAAACTGTTTTTT. This gives the protein CASSQDRVDEKLFF. The chain joins TRBV4-2 to TRBJ1-4; possible D gene TRBD1, 5 bases. Trimming cost V 0 bases and J 6 bases, with 8 bases left between them. The CDR3 is made up of 14 amino acids. The V gene's germline CDR1 is LGHNA and CDR2 YNFKEQ.

The J gene is TRBJ2-5, the V gene TRBV7-9; unclear D gene. V was cut by 0 bases and J by 2 bases, with 13 bases left in between. Germline V gene data show CDR1 as SEHNR and CDR2 as FQNEAQ (reference sequence). This CDR3 has 16 residues. CDR3 sequence reads: CASSLALETLQETQYF. CDR3 nucleotides: TGTGCCAGCAGCTTAGCATTAGAAACCCTTCAAGAGACCCAGTACTTC.

The genes are TRBV12-3 or TRBV12-4 and TRBJ1-1, with D unresolved. The CDR3 spans 13 residues. V lost 6 bases to trimming and J lost 8 bases, with 16 bases between them. CDR3 DNA: TGTGCCAGCAGCCAGCGGCTGAATGGAGAAGCTTTCTTT. It encodes CASSQRLNGEAFF.

The chain joins TRBV28 to TRBJ1-2; D remains unclear. Germline V gives CDR1 MDHEN, CDR2 SYDVKM. The CDR3 runs 14 residues. Deletions cut 7 bases from V and 4 bases from J, with 16 bases between. CDR3 amino acids: CASTRGGVGYGYTF. The CDR3 DNA reads TGTGCCAGCACCCGCGGCGGGGTCGGCTATGGCTACACCTTC.

The chain links TRBV7-3 to TRBJ2-2; D not certain. The CDR3 runs 13 residues. Per germline, CDR1 SGHTA and CDR2 FQGTGA. With 1 base removed from V and 5 bases from J, the gap between germline ends came to 5 bases. The CDR3 reads CASSLSRTGELFF. DNA for the CDR3: TGTGCCAGCAGCTTAAGTCGGACCGGGGAGCTGTTTTTT.

V and J are TRBV7-9 and TRBJ1-4; possibly TRBD1 for D (6 bases). There are 14 residues in the CDR3. The germline V gene has CDR1 SEHNR and CDR2 FQNEAQ (reference sequence). The V gene lost 4 bases and the J gene lost 8 bases, with 14 bases spanning the gap. The CDR3 loop is CASSSGTPTEKLFF. The DNA for the CDR3 is TGTGCCAGCAGCTCCGGGACACCAACAGAAAAACTGTTTTTT.

V and J are TRBV9 and TRBJ2-7; tentative D call: TRBD1 (5 bases). The CDR3 consists of 15 residues. Germline V CDR1 and CDR2: SGDLS, YYNGEE. V was pared by 0 bases and J by 2 bases, with 12 bases between. The CDR3 reads CASSVAGSSPYEQYF. Written as DNA, the CDR3 is TGTGCCAGCAGCGTAGCAGGGTCTTCACCCTACGAGCAGTACTTC.

This clone was counted once. The CDR3 DNA reads as TGTGCCAGCAGCCTATCGACAGCCATGAACACTGAAGCTTTCTTT. Residues: CASSLSTAMNTEAFF. This chain links TRBV5-4 with TRBJ1-1; a weak D match, TRBD1 (5 bases). Germline-derived CDR1 and CDR2 are SGHNT and YYREEE (reference sequence). The CDR3 loop spans 15 amino acids. Trimming shortened V by 4 bases and J by 0 bases, and 13 bases separated the two germline ends. The entire variable domain, with the rest obtained from reference TRBV5-4 and TRBJ1-1, is as follows: ETGVTQSPTHLIKTRGQQVTLRCSSQSGHNTVSWYQQALGQGPQFIFQYYREEENGRGNFPPRFSGLQFPNYSSELNVNALELDDSALYLCASSLSTAMNTEAFFGQGTRLTVV.

The gene calls are TRBV2 and TRBJ2-5; 8 nucleotides match TRBD2. From germline, CDR1 is SNHLY and CDR2 FYNNEI. The J segment lost 5 bases and the V segment lost 7 bases, leaving 9 bases of the junction unmatched. The CDR3 is 14 residues long. CDR3 nucleotide sequence: TGTGCCAGCAAAGTGGAAGCGGGAGTGGAGACCCAGTACTTC. It specifies CASKVEAGVETQYF.

The chain carries TRBV15 and TRBJ1-1, with 7 bases fitting TRBD1. This CDR3 region has 15 residues. Germline V gives CDR1 LNHNV, CDR2 YYDKDF (reference sequence). V trimming: 5 bases; J trimming: 2 bases; junction bases outside the gene matches: 8. CDR3 loop: CATSLQGQGNTEAFF. The CDR3 coding sequence is TGTGCCACCAGCTTACAGGGGCAGGGAAACACTGAAGCTTTCTTT.

The V and J genes are TRBV7-9 and TRBJ1-2; 7 bases are a match to TRBD1. With 5 bases clipped from V and 3 bases from J, the junction kept 6 bases outside the gene matches. Germline-derived CDR1 and CDR2 are SEHNR and FQNEAQ (reference sequence). The CDR3 runs to 14 residues. DNA of the CDR3: TGTGCCAGCAGCCCCTACAGGGGCGACTATGGCTACACCTTC. The encoded protein is CASSPYRGDYGYTF.

DNA for the CDR3: TGTGCCAGCAGTCCAGCGGGGGATCTTAACTATGGCTACACCTTC. Protein: CASSPAGDLNYGYTF. The rearrangement links TRBV28 to TRBJ1-2; possible D gene TRBD1, 5 bases. Deletions cut 5 bases from V and 1 base from J, with 14 bases between. Germline values: CDR1 MDHEN, CDR2 SYDVKM. There are 15 residues in the CDR3.

In this sample, this clone turned up a few times. The chain combines TRBV10-3 with TRBJ2-7; 13 nucleotides agree with TRBD2. CDR3 size: 16 residues. Germline V gene sequence: CDR1 ENHRY, CDR2 SYGVKD. V shed 11 bases, J shed 4 bases, and the junction held 14 bases outside the gene matches. CDR3 coding DNA: TGTGCCTCACGGGGCGGACTAGCGGGAGTGGGGTACGAGCAGTACTTC. Translating it yields CASRGGLAGVGYEQYF.

The J gene is TRBJ2-1, the V gene TRBV5-1, with a weak D call TRBD2 (5 bases). Germline values: CDR1 SGHRS, CDR2 YFSETQ. The CDR3 has 15 amino acids. V gave up 6 bases and J gave up 7 bases, with 20 bases separating them. CDR3 sequence reads: CASTPFEGVGNEQFF. The CDR3 DNA reads TGCGCCAGCACCCCGTTCGAGGGAGTAGGGAATGAGCAGTTCTTC. The full variable domain, rest sourced from reference TRBV5-1 and TRBJ2-1, is KAGVTQTPRYLIKTRGQQVTLSCSPISGHRSVSWYQQTPGQGLQFLFEYFSETQRNKGNFPGRFSGRQFSNSRSEMNVSTLELGDSALYLCASTPFEGVGNEQFFGPGTRLTVL.

V usage is TRBV29-1 and J usage is TRBJ1-1; D is possibly TRBD1 (6 bases). Trimming removed 4 bases at V and 5 bases at J, with 14 bases between. CDR3 length equals 13 residues. Germline V gives CDR1 SQVTM, CDR2 ANQGSEA. The CDR3 sequence: CSVAGDGGTEAFF. The DNA of the CDR3 is TGCAGCGTTGCAGGGGATGGAGGAACTGAAGCTTTCTTT.

J is TRBJ2-1 and V is TRBV5-4, with 10 bases fitting TRBD2. Per the germline V gene, CDR1 is SGHNT and CDR2 is YYREEE (reference sequence). CDR3 length: 14 residues. V lost 6 bases to trimming and J lost 5 bases; unmatched junction nucleotides: 5. The CDR3 protein is CASKLAGGNNEQFF. In DNA, the CDR3 is TGTGCCAGCAAGTTAGCGGGAGGTAACAATGAGCAGTTCTTC.

V usage is TRBV4-2 and J usage is TRBJ2-3; D is unresolved. Trimming removed 0 bases from V and 2 bases from J, with 12 bases in between. This CDR3 comprises 16 residues. CDR1 and CDR2 from the germline V gene are LGHNA and YNFKEQ. CDR3 sequence (DNA): TGTGCCAGCAGCCAAGATCCCGGAGTAAACACAGATACGCAGTATTTT. This gives the protein CASSQDPGVNTDTQYF.

This rearrangement joins TRBV13 to TRBJ1-2, with D perhaps TRBD1 (5 bases). Trimming shortened V by 0 bases and J by 6 bases, and 14 bases separated the two germline ends. Germline V gene lookup returns CDR1 PRHDT and CDR2 FYEKMQ (reference sequence). This CDR3 has 15 residues. In nucleotides, the CDR3 is TGTGCCAGCAGCTTAGGCCGGAAGGGGTTAGATGGCTACACCTTC. It specifies CASSLGRKGLDGYTF.

This clone was detected only once. The chain carries TRBV7-6 and TRBJ2-3; D is ambiguous. The V end was cut by 1 base, the J end by 6 bases, with 8 bases between. From germline, CDR1 is SGHVS and CDR2 FNYEAQ. The CDR3 has 13 residues. The CDR3 DNA reads TGTGCCAGCAGCTTAGAGTCACGGGATACGCAGTATTTT. Residues: CASSLESRDTQYF.

The chain uses TRBV11-2 and TRBJ2-3; TRBD2 matches at 7 bases. The J segment lost 4 bases and the V segment lost 8 bases, leaving 3 bases of the junction unmatched. The V gene's germline CDR1 is SGHAT and CDR2 FQNNGV. The CDR3 spans 12 residues. The CDR3 DNA reads TGTGCCAGCGGGAGGGTGGCAGATACGCAGTATTTT. Translating gives CASGRVADTQYF.

This sequence joins TRBV18 and TRBJ1-6, with D uncertain. In germline, CDR1 is KGHSH, CDR2 LQKENI. The CDR3 runs 16 residues. Trimming removed 4 bases from V and 3 bases from J, with 13 bases in between. The CDR3 DNA sequence: TGTGCCAGCTCACAAGGACTAGCGGTCTATAATTCACCCCTCCACTTT. Translated: CASSQGLAVYNSPLHF.

The rearrangement links TRBV28 to TRBJ1-1; TRBD1 agrees at 9 bases. J gave up 1 base and V 6 bases, and 9 bases lay outside the gene matches. Looked up from germline, CDR1 is MDHEN and CDR2 is SYDVKM. The CDR3 spans 16 residues. The CDR3 protein is CASSRNRGLGNTEAFF. Here the CDR3 DNA reads TGTGCCAGCAGCAGAAACAGGGGGCTGGGGAACACTGAAGCTTTCTTT.

The chain recombines TRBV19 with TRBJ2-5; no firm D call. Trimming shortened V by 0 bases and J by 0 bases, and 11 bases separated the two germline ends. The CDR3 length is 16 residues. Germline V CDR1 and CDR2: LNHDA, SQIVND (reference sequence). In nucleotides, the CDR3 is TGTGCCAGTAGTATAGATCGCACGGTATACCAAGAGACCCAGTACTTC. Translation gives CASSIDRTVYQETQYF.